The rows below give T cell receptor beta chains drawn from one sample of a study of long-term antiretroviral therapy in people with HIV. Sequencing was performed with immunoSEQ multiplex PCR; in TCRdb, only in-frame clones are kept and a portion is missing. The repertoire holds roughly 14,000 clones, with 65% to 85% as singletons. This sample comprised unsorted PBMCs, obtained 1.8 years before starting antiretroviral therapy. The receptors stem from a woman aged 40 to 49 with HIV. Both conserved end residues are part of each CDR3. Clone sizes are given selectively: once, few, many, or a class where the clone is expanded.

NA TRBJ2-4 12 TRBV28 CASGLAKNIQYF
NA TRBJ1-5 15 TRBV4-1 CASSQGNRAEQPQHF
once TRBJ2-1 16 TRBV18 CASSPWTANSYNEQFF
NA TRBJ2-3 16 TRBV7-9 CASSTVAGGVTDTQYF
NA TRBJ2-7 15 TRBV6-5 CASSRRLAGGYEQYF
NA TRBJ1-5 11 TRBV15 CATSLNEAQHF
NA TRBJ2-1 13 TRBV7-9 CASSLEGDNEQFF
NA TRBJ1-1 13 TRBV7-3 CASSLNQGGEAFF
NA TRBJ1-1 15 TRBV18 CASSPLGVGSTEAFF
NA TRBJ1-5 14 TRBV5-1 CASSLAGLNQPQHF
NA TRBJ2-6 18 TRBV19 CASSIVDRGASGANVLTF
NA TRBJ2-7 13 TRBV7-9 CASSRAGTYEQYF
NA TRBJ2-7 16 TRBV7-9 CASSSSPRALGGEQYF
NA TRBJ2-1 15 TRBV28 CASSLLASGHNEQFF
NA TRBJ2-2 15 TRBV29-1 CSVSKRGGNTGELFF
NA TRBJ2-5 15 TRBV27 CASSPIVPTQETQYF
NA TRBJ2-5 13 TRBV10-3 CAIRDEGQETQYF
NA TRBJ2-7 14 TRBV9 CASSGDRADYEQYF
NA TRBJ2-3 14 TRBV4-1 CASSQVGSTDTQYF
NA TRBJ2-7 18 TRBV4-1 CASSQDAAGGLRGREQYF
once TRBJ2-7 15 TRBV5-6 CASSPRDRGAWEQYF
NA TRBJ1-1 13 TRBV6-4 CASSDSGESEAFF
NA TRBJ2-3 15 TRBV6-5 CASALGGQVTDTQYF
NA TRBJ2-7 15 TRBV28 CASRYSHRKPYEQYF
NA TRBJ1-5 14 TRBV6-1 CASSGGQVNQPQHF
NA TRBJ2-7 16 TRBV9 CASSPRGGKSSYEQYF
NA TRBJ1-3 16 TRBV10-3 CAISELVRNSGNTIYF
NA TRBJ2-1 15 TRBV5-1 CASSVTSGANNEQFF
NA TRBJ1-1 15 TRBV27 CASSLAGAPATEAFF
NA TRBJ2-1 15 TRBV9 CASSAEGGDYNEQFF
few TRBJ1-5 15 TRBV5-5 CASSTRGQGNQPQHF
NA TRBJ2-7 15 TRBV28 CASNLGAGVPYEQYF
NA TRBJ2-1 17 TRBV18 CASSIYGGDGSPNEQFF
NA TRBJ1-2 13 TRBV7-2 CASSFQGNYGYTF
few TRBJ2-2 14 TRBV19 CASSMAAWSGELFF
NA TRBJ2-7 13 TRBV7-2 CASSTGDRYEQYF
NA TRBJ2-2 14 TRBV6-4 CASKSSSGTGELFF
few TRBJ1-4 16 TRBV27 CASSFQGGQVGEKLFF
NA TRBJ2-3 12 TRBV11-2 CASSLWTDTQYF
NA TRBJ2-2 18 TRBV5-5 CASSYRGLAGGDTGELFF
NA TRBJ2-7 14 TRBV18 CASSDRGNDYEQYF
NA TRBJ2-1 14 TRBV7-9 CASSGGGRRNEQFF
NA TRBJ1-3 15 TRBV5-6 CASSLLGQGANTIYF
NA TRBJ2-7 14 TRBV10-3 CAALKTSGNYEQYF
NA TRBJ1-1 15 TRBV7-9 CASSVGLYGNTEAFF
NA TRBJ1-1 13 TRBV5-1 CASMWGGDTEAFF
NA TRBJ2-3 15 TRBV19 CASSMGIQSTDTQYF
NA TRBJ2-1 17 TRBV7-9 CASSLAKAGGSTNEQFF
NA TRBJ2-2 15 TRBV5-1 CATASSGSDTGELFF
NA TRBJ1-1 15 TRBV6-5 CASSSGQGVHTEAFF
NA TRBJ1-1 15 TRBV5-6 CASSKLNRGHTEAFF
NA TRBJ2-1 13 TRBV6-6 CASSLYTDNEQFF